This T cell receptor beta chain appears in the sequencing data of a study of shared clonotypes between healthy human individuals. This clone was seen a single time. Every immunoSEQ plate was one replicate of a subset's evenly spread DNA. Using immunoSEQ multiplex PCR, the repertoire was profiled, and TCRdb retains in-frame clones only, with some absent. Among 2,500,000 or so clones listed, 93% were seen once. Germline V gives CDR1 SGHNT, CDR2 YYREEE (reference sequence). V lost 2 bases and J 0 bases, leaving 12 bases between the germline ends. This CDR3 has 15 residues. The V call is TRBV5-4, the J call TRBJ2-7, with a weak D call TRBD1 (5 bases). Sequenced: naive CD4+ T cells from PBMCs. Documented subset: CD45RA+ positively selected. The TCR originated in a man aged 18-30 years in good health. Some clones in this sample may be carry-over from other donors' samples. The CDR3 reads CASSFARGSSYEQYF. CDR3 sequence (DNA): TGTGCCAGCAGCTTTGCTAGGGGCAGCTCCTACGAGCAGTACTTC. The full variable domain, rest sourced from reference TRBV5-4 and TRBJ2-7, is ETGVTQSPTHLIKTRGQQVTLRCSSQSGHNTVSWYQQALGQGPQFIFQYYREEENGRGNFPPRFSGLQFPNYSSELNVNALELDDSALYLCASSFARGSSYEQYFGPGTRLTVT.